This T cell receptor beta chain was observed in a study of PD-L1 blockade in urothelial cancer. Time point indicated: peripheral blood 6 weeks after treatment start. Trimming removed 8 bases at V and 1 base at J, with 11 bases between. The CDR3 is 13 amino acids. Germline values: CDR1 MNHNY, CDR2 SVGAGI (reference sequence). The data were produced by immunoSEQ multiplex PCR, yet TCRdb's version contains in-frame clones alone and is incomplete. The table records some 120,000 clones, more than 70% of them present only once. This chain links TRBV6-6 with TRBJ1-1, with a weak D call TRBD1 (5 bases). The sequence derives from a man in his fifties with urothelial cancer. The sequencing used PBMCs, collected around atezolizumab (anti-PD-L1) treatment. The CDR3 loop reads CASGPQGNTEAFF. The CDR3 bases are TGTGCCAGCGGCCCCCAGGGGAACACTGAAGCTTTCTTT.